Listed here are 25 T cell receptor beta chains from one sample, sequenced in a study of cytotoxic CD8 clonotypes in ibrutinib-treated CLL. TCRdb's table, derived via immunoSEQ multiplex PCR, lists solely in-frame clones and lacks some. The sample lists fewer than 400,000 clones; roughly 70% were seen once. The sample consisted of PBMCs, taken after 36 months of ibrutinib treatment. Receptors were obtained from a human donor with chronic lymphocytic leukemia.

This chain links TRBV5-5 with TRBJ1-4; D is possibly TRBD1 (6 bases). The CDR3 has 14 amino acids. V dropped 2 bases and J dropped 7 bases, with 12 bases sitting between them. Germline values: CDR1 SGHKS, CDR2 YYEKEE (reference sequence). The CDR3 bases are TGTGCCAGCAGCTTTAGGCAGGGGTCTGAAAAACTGTTTTTT. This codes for CASSFRQGSEKLFF.

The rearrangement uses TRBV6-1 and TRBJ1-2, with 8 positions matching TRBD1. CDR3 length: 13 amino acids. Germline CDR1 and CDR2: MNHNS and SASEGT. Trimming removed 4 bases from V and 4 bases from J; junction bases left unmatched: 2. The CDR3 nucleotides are TGTGCCAGCAGTGTTACAGGGGGCTATGGCTACACCTTC. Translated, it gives CASSVTGGYGYTF.

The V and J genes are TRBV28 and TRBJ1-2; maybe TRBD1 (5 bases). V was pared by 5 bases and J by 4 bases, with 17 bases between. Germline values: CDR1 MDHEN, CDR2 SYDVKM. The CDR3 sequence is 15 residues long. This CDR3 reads CASSDTGRDGYGYTF. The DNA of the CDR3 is TGTGCCAGCAGTGATACGGGACGGGACGGCTATGGCTACACCTTC.

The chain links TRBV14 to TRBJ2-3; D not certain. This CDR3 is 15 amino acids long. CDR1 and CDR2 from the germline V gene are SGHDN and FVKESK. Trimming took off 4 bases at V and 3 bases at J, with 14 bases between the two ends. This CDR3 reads CASSPRVLRTDTQYF. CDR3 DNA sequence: TGTGCCAGCAGCCCCCGGGTGTTACGTACAGATACGCAGTATTTT.

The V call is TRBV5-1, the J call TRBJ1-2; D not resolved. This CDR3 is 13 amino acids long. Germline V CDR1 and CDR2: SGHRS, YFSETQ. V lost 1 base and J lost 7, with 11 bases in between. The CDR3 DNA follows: TGCGCCAGCAGCTTGATAGGTGGCTCTGGCTACACCTTC. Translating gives CASSLIGGSGYTF.

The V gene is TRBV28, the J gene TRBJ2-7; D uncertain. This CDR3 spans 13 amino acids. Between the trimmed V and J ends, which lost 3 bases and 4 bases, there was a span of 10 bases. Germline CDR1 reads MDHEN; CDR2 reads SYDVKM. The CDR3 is CASSLGFGYEQYF. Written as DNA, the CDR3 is TGTGCCAGCAGTTTGGGGTTCGGTTACGAGCAGTACTTC. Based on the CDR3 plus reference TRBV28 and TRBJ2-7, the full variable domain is DVKVTQSSRYLVKRTGEKVFLECVQDMDHENMFWYRQDPGLGLRLIYFSYDVKMKEKGDIPEGYSVSREKKERFSLILESASTNQTSMYLCASSLGFGYEQYFGPGTRLTVT.

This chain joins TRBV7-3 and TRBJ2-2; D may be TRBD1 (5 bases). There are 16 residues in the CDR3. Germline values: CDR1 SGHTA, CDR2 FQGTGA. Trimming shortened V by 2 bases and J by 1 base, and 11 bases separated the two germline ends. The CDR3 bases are TGTGCCAGCAGCTTAGTTGGCAGGGAGAACACCGGGGAGCTGTTTTTT. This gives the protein CASSLVGRENTGELFF.

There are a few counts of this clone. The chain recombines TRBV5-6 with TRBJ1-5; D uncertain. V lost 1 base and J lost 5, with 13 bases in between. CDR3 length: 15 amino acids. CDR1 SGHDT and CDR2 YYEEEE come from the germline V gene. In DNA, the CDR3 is TGTGCCAGCAGCTTGATGCGGTTTCCCGATCAGCCCCAGCATTTT. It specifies CASSLMRFPDQPQHF.

Here the CDR3 DNA reads TGTGCCAGCAGCCCCGCTGGCCTGCGGAACACCGGGGAGCTGTTTTTT. Amino acids: CASSPAGLRNTGELFF. This chain connects TRBV11-2 to TRBJ2-2; the D is unclear. Per the germline V gene, CDR1 is SGHAT and CDR2 is FQNNGV. Deletions cut 5 bases from V and 1 base from J, with 14 bases between. The CDR3 loop spans 16 amino acids.

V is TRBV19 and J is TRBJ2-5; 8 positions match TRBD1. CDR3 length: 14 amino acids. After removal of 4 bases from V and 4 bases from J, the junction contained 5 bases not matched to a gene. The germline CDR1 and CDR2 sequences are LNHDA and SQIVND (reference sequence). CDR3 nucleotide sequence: TGTGCCAGTAGTAGACAGGGGCGGGGAGAGACCCAGTACTTC. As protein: CASSRQGRGETQYF.

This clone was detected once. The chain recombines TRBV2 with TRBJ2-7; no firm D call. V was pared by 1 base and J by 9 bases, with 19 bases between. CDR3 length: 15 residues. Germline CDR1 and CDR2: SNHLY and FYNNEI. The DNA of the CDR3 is TGTGCCAGCAGTGAAGGCGGACCGTACCCGTGGGCGCAGTACTTC. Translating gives CASSEGGPYPWAQYF.

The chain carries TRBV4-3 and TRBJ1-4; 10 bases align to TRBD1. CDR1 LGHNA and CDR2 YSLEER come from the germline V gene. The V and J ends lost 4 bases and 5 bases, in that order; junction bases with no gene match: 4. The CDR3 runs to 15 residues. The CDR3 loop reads CASSPRQGANEKLFF. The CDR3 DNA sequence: TGCGCCAGCAGCCCCCGACAGGGGGCGAATGAAAAACTGTTTTTT.

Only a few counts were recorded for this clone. CDR3 residues: CASREGLAGYEQYF. DNA for the CDR3: TGTGCCAGCAGGGAGGGACTAGCGGGCTACGAGCAGTACTTC. The chain links TRBV6-6 to TRBJ2-7; 12 nucleotides match TRBD2. CDR1 MNHNY and CDR2 SVGAGI come from the germline V gene (reference sequence). V dropped 6 bases and J dropped 3; count of bases not matched to a gene: 3. CDR3 length: 14 amino acids.

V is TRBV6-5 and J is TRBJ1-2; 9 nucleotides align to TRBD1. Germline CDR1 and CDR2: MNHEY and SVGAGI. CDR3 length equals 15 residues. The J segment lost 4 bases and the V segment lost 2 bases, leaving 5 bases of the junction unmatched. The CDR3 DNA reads TGTGCCAGCAGTTACCGGGGACAGGGCTTCTATGGCTACACCTTC. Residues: CASSYRGQGFYGYTF.

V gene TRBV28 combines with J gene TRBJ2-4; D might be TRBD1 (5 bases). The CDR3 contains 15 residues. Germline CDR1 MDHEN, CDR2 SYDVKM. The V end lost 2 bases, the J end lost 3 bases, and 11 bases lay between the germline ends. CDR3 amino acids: CASSLEGVGKNIQYF. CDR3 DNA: TGTGCCAGCAGTTTAGAAGGGGTTGGCAAAAACATTCAGTACTTC.

The CDR3 region is CASSTGHTDTQYF. As DNA, the CDR3 is TGTGCCAGCTCGACTGGCCACACAGATACGCAGTATTTT. The chain couples TRBV7-9 to TRBJ2-3; D unclear. Trimming shortened V by 8 bases and J by 2 bases, and 11 bases separated the two germline ends. The CDR3 contains 13 residues. Germline V gene sequence: CDR1 SEHNR, CDR2 FQNEAQ (reference sequence).

CDR3 loop: CASSAPDTQYF. The CDR3 nucleotides read TGTGCCAGCAGCGCCCCAGATACGCAGTATTTT. The chain combines TRBV7-8 with TRBJ2-3; D is uncertain. The CDR3 extends over 11 amino acids. Germline CDR1 is SGHVS and CDR2 is FQNEAQ. V was trimmed by 5 bases and J by 4 bases, leaving 4 bases between them.

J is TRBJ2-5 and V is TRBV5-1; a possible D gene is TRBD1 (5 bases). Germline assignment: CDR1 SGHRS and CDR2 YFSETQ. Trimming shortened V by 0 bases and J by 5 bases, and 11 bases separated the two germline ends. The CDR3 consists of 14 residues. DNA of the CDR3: TGCGCCAGCAGCTTGGTGGACAAAGCGGAGACCCAGTACTTC. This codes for CASSLVDKAETQYF.

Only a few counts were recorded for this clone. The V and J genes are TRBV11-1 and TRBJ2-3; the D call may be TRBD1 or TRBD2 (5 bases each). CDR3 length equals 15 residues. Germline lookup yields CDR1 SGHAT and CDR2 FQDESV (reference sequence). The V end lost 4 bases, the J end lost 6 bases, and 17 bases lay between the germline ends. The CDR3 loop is CASSYSPGRMDTQYF. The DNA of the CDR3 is TGTGCCAGCAGCTATTCCCCGGGACGGATGGATACGCAGTATTTT.

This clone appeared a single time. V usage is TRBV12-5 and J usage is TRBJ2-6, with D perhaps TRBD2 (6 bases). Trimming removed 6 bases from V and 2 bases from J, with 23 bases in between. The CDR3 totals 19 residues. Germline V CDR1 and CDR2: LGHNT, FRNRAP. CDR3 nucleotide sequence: TGTGCTAGTGGCCTCACTGGTGGGGGGTCTGTGGCTGGGGCCAACGTCCTGACTTTC. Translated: CASGLTGGGSVAGANVLTF.

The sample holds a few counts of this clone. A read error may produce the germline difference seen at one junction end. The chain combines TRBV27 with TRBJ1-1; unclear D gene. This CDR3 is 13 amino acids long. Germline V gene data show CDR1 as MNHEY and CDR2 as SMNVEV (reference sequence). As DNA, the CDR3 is TGTGCCAGCAGCTTATCAGCCCAGACTGAAGCTTTCTTT. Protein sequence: CASSLSAQTEAFF.

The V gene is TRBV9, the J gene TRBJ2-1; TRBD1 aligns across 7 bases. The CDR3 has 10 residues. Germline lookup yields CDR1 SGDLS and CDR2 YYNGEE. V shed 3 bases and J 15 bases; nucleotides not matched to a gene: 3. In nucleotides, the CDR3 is TGTGCCAGCAGCGGGGGACAGATGTTCTTC. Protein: CASSGGQMFF.

DNA for the CDR3: TGTGCCAGCAGCCCGGGACTAGCCGTCACCTACGAGCAGTACTTC. This sequence encodes CASSPGLAVTYEQYF. The V and J genes are TRBV27 and TRBJ2-7; 9 nucleotides align to TRBD2. The germline V gene encodes CDR1 MNHEY and CDR2 SMNVEV (reference sequence). There are 15 residues in the CDR3. Trimming at V came to 6 bases and at J to 2 bases, leaving 8 bases not matched to a gene.

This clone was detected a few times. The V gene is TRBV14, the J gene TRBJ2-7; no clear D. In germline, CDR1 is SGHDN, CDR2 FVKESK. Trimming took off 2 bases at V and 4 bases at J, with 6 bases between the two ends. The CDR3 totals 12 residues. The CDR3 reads CASSQIGYEQYF. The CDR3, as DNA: TGTGCCAGCAGCCAAATAGGGTACGAGCAGTACTTC.

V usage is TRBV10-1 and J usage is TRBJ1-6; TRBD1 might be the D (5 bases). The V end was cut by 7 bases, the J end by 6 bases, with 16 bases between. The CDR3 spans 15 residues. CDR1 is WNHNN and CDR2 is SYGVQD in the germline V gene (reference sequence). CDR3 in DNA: TGCGCCAGCACGGATTCCCGGGACGGTAATTCACCCCTCCACTTT. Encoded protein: CASTDSRDGNSPLHF.